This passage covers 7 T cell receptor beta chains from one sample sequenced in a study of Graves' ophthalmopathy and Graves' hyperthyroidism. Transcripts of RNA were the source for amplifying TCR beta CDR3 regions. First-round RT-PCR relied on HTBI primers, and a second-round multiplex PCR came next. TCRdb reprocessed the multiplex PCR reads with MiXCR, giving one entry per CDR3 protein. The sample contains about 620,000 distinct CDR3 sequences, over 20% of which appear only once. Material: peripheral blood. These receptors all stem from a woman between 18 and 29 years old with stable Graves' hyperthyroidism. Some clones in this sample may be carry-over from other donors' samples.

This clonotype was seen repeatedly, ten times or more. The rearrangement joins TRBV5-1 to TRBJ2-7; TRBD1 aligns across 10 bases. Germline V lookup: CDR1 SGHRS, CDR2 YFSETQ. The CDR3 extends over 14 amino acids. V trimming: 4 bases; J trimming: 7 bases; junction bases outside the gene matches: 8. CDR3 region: CASSTDRGGREQYF. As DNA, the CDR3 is TGCGCCAGCAGCACGGACAGGGGGGGCAGGGAGCAGTACTTC.

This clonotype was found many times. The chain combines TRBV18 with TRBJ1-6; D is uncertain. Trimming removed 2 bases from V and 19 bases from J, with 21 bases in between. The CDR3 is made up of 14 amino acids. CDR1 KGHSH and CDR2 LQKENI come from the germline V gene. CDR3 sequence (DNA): TGTGCCAGCTCACCAGATCCGCTGATAGGCCAATTTCACTTT. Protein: CASSPDPLIGQFHF.

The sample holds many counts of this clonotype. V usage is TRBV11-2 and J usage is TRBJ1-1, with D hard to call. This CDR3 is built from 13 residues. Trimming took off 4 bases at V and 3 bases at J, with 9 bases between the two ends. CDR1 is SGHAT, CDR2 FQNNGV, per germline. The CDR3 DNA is TGTGCCAGCAGCTCACTAAGCTACACTGAAGCTTTCTTT. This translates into CASSSLSYTEAFF. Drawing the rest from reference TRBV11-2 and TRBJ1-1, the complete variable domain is EAGVAQSPRYKIIEKRQSVAFWCNPISGHATLYWYQQILGQGPKLLIQFQNNGVVDDSQLPKDRFSAERLKGVDSTLKIQPAKLEDSAVYLCASSSLSYTEAFFGQGTRLTVV.

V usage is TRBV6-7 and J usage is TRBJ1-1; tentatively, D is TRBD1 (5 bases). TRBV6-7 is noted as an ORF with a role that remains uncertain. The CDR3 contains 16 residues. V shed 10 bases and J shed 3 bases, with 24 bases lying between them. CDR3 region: CATKLKRSGADTEAFF. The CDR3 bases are TGTGCCACCAAACTGAAGCGCTCCGGGGCGGACACTGAAGCTTTCTTT.

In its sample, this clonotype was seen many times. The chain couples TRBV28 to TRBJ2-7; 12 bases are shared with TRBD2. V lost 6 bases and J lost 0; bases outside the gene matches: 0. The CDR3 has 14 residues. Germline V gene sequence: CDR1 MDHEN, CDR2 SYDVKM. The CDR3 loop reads CASRTSGGSYEQYF. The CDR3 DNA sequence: TGTGCCAGCAGGACTAGCGGGGGCTCCTACGAGCAGTACTTC. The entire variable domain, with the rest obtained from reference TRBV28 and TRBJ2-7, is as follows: DVKVTQSSRYLVKRTGEKVFLECVQDMDHENMFWYRQDPGLGLRLIYFSYDVKMKEKGDIPEGYSVSREKKERFSLILESASTNQTSMYLCASRTSGGSYEQYFGPGTRLTVT.

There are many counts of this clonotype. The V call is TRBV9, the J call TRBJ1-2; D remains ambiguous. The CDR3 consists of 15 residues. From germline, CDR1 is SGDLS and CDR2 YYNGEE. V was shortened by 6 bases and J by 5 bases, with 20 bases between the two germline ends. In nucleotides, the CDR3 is TGTGCCAGCACAGCGTATCCCGGCGCGGGTTATGGCTACACCTTC. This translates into CASTAYPGAGYGYTF.

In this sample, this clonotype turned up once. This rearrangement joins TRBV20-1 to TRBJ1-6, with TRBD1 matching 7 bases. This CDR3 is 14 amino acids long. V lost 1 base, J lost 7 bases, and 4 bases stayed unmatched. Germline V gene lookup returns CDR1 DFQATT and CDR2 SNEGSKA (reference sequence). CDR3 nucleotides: TGCAGTGCTAGAGCTGGGACAGAAAATTCACCCCTCCACTTT. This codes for CSARAGTENSPLHF.